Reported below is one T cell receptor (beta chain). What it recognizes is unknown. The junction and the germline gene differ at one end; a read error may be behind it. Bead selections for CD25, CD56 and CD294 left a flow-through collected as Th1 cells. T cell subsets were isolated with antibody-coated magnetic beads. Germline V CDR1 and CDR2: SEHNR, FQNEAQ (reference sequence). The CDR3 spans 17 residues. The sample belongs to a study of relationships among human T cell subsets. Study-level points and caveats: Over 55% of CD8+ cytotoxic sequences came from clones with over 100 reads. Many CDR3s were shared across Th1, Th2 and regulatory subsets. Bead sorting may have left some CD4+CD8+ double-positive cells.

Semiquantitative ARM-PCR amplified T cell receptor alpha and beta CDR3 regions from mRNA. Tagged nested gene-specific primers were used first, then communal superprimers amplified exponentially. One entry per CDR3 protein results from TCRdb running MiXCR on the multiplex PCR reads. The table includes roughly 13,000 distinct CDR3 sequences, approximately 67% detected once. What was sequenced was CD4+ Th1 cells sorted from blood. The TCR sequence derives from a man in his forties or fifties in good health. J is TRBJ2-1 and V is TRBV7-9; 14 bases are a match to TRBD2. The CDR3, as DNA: TGTGCCAGCAGCGCGACTAGCGGGGGGGCCATTATCAATGAGCAGCTCTTC. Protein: CASSATSGGAIINEQLF.